The rows below give T cell receptor beta chains drawn from one sample of a study of human T cells and chemical hapten exposure. TCRdb used MiXCR to reprocess the RACE reads, holding one entry per CDR3 protein. The sample lists 100,000 or so distinct CDR3 sequences; more than 9% were seen once. This material consisted of whole blood, taken in connection with sensitization to the hapten diphenylcyclopropenone (DPC). All receptors come from a man aged 35-49 years with alopecia areata. Some clones in this sample may be carry-over from other donors' samples. The CDR3 runs from the conserved cysteine through the conserved F or W. D genes are given only for firm matches. Size is stated for part of the rows, as once, few or many counts, or as a class when the clone is expanded.

V	D	J	size	DNA	CDR3
TRBV7-2	TRBD1	TRBJ1-1	few	TGTGCCAGCACCCTCCTGACAGGGATTAACACTGAAGCTTTCTTT	CASTLLTGINTEAFF
TRBV5-1	TRBD2	TRBJ2-1	few	TGCGCCAGCAGCTTGGCACCAGCGGGGGCGACAGGTGAGCAGTTCTTC	CASSLAPAGATGEQFF
TRBV10-1	TRBD1	TRBJ2-6	NA	TGCGCCAGCAGTGGAAACGCGGACAGGGGCTCTGGGGCCAACGCCCTGACTTTC	CASSGNADRGSGANALTF
TRBV19	TRBD2	TRBJ2-2	NA	TGTGCCAGTAGACGTCTAGCGGTAGTGAACACCGGGGAGCTGTTTTTT	CASRRLAVVNTGELFF
TRBV20-1	TRBD2	TRBJ2-3	NA	TGCAGTGCTAGCCTAGCGGGCACAGATACGCAGTATTTT	CSASLAGTDTQYF
TRBV5-1	NA	TRBJ2-1	NA	TGCGCCAGCAGCTTGGGTCAGAGCTCCTACAATGAGCAGTTCTTC	CASSLGQSSYNEQFF
TRBV7-9	TRBD2	TRBJ2-1	NA	TGTGCCAGCAGCTCCCCGGAGGCGGGAGGGTCCTACAATGAGCAGTTCTTC	CASSSPEAGGSYNEQFF
TRBV20-1	NA	TRBJ2-1	NA	TGCAGTGCTAGAGCCCATGAGCAGTTCTTC	CSARAHEQFF
TRBV5-1	NA	TRBJ2-3	NA	TGCGCCAGCAGCTTGGCCAGGGCCACAGATACGCAGTATTTT	CASSLARATDTQYF
TRBV20-1	NA	TRBJ1-5	many	TGCAGTGCTAGGACACAAGATTATAGCAATCAGCCCCAGCATTTT	CSARTQDYSNQPQHF
TRBV19	TRBD1	TRBJ1-6	NA	TGTGCCAGCCGGACAGGACTAACCTCACCCCTCCACTTT	CASRTGLTSPLHF
TRBV5-1	TRBD1	TRBJ2-5	few	TGCGCCAGCAGCCTGGACAGGGAGGTAGAGACCCAGTACTTC	CASSLDREVETQYF
TRBV18	NA	TRBJ1-4	many	TGTGCCAGCTCACCGTCGATGGGAGGGCGTGAAAAACTGTTTTTT	CASSPSMGGREKLFF
TRBV7-9	TRBD1	TRBJ2-1	few	TGTGCCAGCAGCCGGGGACAGTACAATGAGCAGTTCTTC	CASSRGQYNEQFF
TRBV28	NA	TRBJ1-5	NA	TGTGCCAGCAGTTTGCTAGACAATAGCAATCAGCCCCAGCATTTT	CASSLLDNSNQPQHF
TRBV20-1	NA	TRBJ1-1	many	TGCAGTGCTAGAGGCGGAACCGGGACTTGGTTGGGCACTGAAGCTTTCTTT	CSARGGTGTWLGTEAFF
TRBV9	NA	TRBJ2-1	few	TGTGCCAGCAGCGTAGGCCAGGAGCAGTTCTTC	CASSVGQEQFF
TRBV5-1	NA	TRBJ1-3	NA	TGCGCCAGCAGCTTGGGAGTTAACTCTGGAAACACCATATATTTT	CASSLGVNSGNTIYF
TRBV28	NA	TRBJ2-1	NA	TGTGCCAGCAGTCCCCGCGATGAGCAGTTCTTC	CASSPRDEQFF
TRBV5-1	NA	TRBJ2-5	NA	TGCGCCAGCAGCCCTCTAGGCGGGGATCAGACCCAGTACTTC	CASSPLGGDQTQYF
TRBV30	TRBD1	TRBJ1-2	few	TGTGCCTGGAGGGGGACAGGGACCGGCTACACCTTC	CAWRGTGTGYTF
TRBV20-1	NA	TRBJ1-5	many	TGCAGCAGGGAGGGCAATCAGCCCCAGCATTTT	CSREGNQPQHF
TRBV12-5	TRBD2	TRBJ2-3	NA	TGTGCTAGTGACTCGCCCGGGACTAGCGTAGATACGCAGTATTTT	CASDSPGTSVDTQYF
TRBV12-3/TRBV12-4	TRBD1	TRBJ2-1	few	TGTGCCAGCAGTTCGACAGGGGTCGGATACAATGAGCAGTTCTTC	CASSSTGVGYNEQFF
TRBV5-1	NA	TRBJ2-1	few	TGCGCCAGCAGCCCAGGGACCTACAATGAGCAGTTCTTC	CASSPGTYNEQFF
TRBV12-3/TRBV12-4	TRBD2	TRBJ2-3	few	TGTGCCAGCAGTTTTTTGCCCGGGGTTGGACTAGCGGGAGATTTAGATACGCAGTATTTT	CASSFLPGVGLAGDLDTQYF
TRBV18	NA	TRBJ1-1	NA	TGTGCCAGCTCACCGTTGGACATTAACACTGAAGCTTTCTTT	CASSPLDINTEAFF
TRBV14	NA	TRBJ1-4	few	TGTGCCAGCAGCCAATTGATGAGGGAAAAACTGTTTTTT	CASSQLMREKLFF
TRBV7-2	NA	TRBJ2-5	few	TGTGCCAGCAGCTTTCGCAGGGGCCAAGAGACCCAGTACTTC	CASSFRRGQETQYF
TRBV6-7	TRBD1	TRBJ1-2	NA	TGTGCCAGCAGCCCGGGACAGTACAAGACCCTCTATGGCTACACCTTC	CASSPGQYKTLYGYTF
TRBV12-3/TRBV12-4	NA	TRBJ2-7	few	TGTGCCAGCAGGACGGACGGTTCCTACGAGCAGTACTTC	CASRTDGSYEQYF
TRBV6-4	NA	TRBJ2-2	few	TGTGCCAGCAGTGGTGACGGGATGGCCCCCGGGGAGCTGTTTTTT	CASSGDGMAPGELFF
TRBV18	NA	TRBJ2-5	many	TGTGCCAGCTCACCACCGAGGGGAGAGACCCAGTACTTC	CASSPPRGETQYF
TRBV7-9	TRBD1	TRBJ2-3	few	TGTGCCAGCAGCTGGGGACAGACAGATACGCAGTATTTT	CASSWGQTDTQYF
TRBV11-2	TRBD1	TRBJ2-1	many	TGTGCCAGCAGCAGATGGGGTGGACAGGGCATTGATGAGCAGTTCTTC	CASSRWGGQGIDEQFF
TRBV14	TRBD2	TRBJ2-3	many	TGTGCCAGCAGCCCTCTAGCGGGAGCAGATACGCAGTATTTT	CASSPLAGADTQYF
TRBV5-8	TRBD1	TRBJ2-3	NA	TGTGCCAGCAGCTTGGCCGGGACAGAAACGCAGTATTTT	CASSLAGTETQYF
TRBV2	NA	TRBJ2-3	NA	TGTGCCAGCAGTGTAAGAGGAATGGGGCAGTATTTT	CASSVRGMGQYF
TRBV6-5	TRBD1	TRBJ1-5	few	TGTGCCAGCACTCCAGGGGGACAGTACAATCAGCCCCAGCATTTT	CASTPGGQYNQPQHF